This T cell receptor beta chain is drawn from a study of T cells after yellow fever vaccination. Germline V gene lookup returns CDR1 MNHNS and CDR2 SASEGT. The CDR3 is made up of 14 amino acids. Germline trimming cut 5 bases from V and 5 bases from J; bases unmatched to any gene: 9. A universal primer site and UMIs were added as TCR cDNA was made by 5'RACE template switching. Via MiXCR, TCRdb re-called the 5' RACE reads, giving one row per CDR3 protein. Of around 500,000 distinct CDR3 sequences in the sample, just over 20% were seen once. The sample in question was PBMCs, obtained approximately 22 days after the first yellow fever vaccination. This chain connects TRBV6-1 to TRBJ2-7, with 7 bases that match TRBD1. The clonotype was recovered from a man younger than 35 who received the YFV17D yellow fever vaccine. Here the CDR3 DNA reads TGTGCCAGCAGTAGAGACAGGGAATTAAACGAGCAGTACTTC. This encodes CASSRDRELNEQYF.